This is a list of T cell receptor beta chains from one sample in a study of Ad26.COV2.S vaccination and SARS-CoV-2 variants. TCRdb's copy holds only in-frame clones and misses some; the assay was immunoSEQ multiplex PCR. This table holds hundreds of thousands of clones, 90% to 95% found once. The input for sequencing was peripheral blood, taken after recovery from COVID-19. Every receptor here comes from a human donor who had recovered from COVID-19. Each CDR3 is given with its conserved first and last residue. A D gene is named only where the DNA matches it firmly. Size is omitted from some rows. Given values are once, few, many or a class for expanded clones.

J	size	length	V	D	DNA	CDR3
TRBJ2-5	.	14	TRBV27	.	TGTGCCAGCAGTTTAAGGGGGCCTAGCGGGACCCAGTACTTC	CASSLRGPSGTQYF
TRBJ2-5	.	15	TRBV5-1	.	TGCGCCAGCAGCGCGGACCCTGGACCGCAAGAGACCCAGTACTTC	CASSADPGPQETQYF
TRBJ1-2	few	16	TRBV2	.	TGTGCCACCCTGCTCCGGGGGCGGACTCTGGACGTTGGCTACACCTTC	CATLLRGRTLDVGYTF
TRBJ2-4	.	20	TRBV19	.	TGTGCCAGTAGTATATTTTTTGGGTCCGTCGGGACACGGTCCGGGGGCGTTCAGTACTTC	CASSIFFGSVGTRSGGVQYF
TRBJ1-2	.	14	TRBV7-9	TRBD1	TGTGCCAGCACTCCCCAGGGGGGCCAGGGTGGCTACACCTTC	CASTPQGGQGGYTF
TRBJ2-3	.	16	TRBV18	TRBD1	TGTGCCAGCTCACGTTCCGCCGACAGGGGCACAGATACGCAGTATTTT	CASSRSADRGTDTQYF
TRBJ2-1	.	14	TRBV13	TRBD1	TGTGCCAGCAGCTTTTGGGACAGTTACAATGAGCAGTTCTTC	CASSFWDSYNEQFF
TRBJ2-3	.	12	TRBV2	.	TGTGCCAGCAGGAGGACTGGAGATACGCAGTATTTT	CASRRTGDTQYF
TRBJ1-2	.	14	TRBV2	.	TGTGCCAGCAGTCCGACACATTCTAACTATGGCTACACCTTC	CASSPTHSNYGYTF
TRBJ2-5	.	16	TRBV2	.	TGTGCCAGCAGACCTCGATACGAACTCCTACAAGAGACCCAGTACTTC	CASRPRYELLQETQYF
TRBJ2-7	.	14	TRBV6-5	TRBD1	TGTGCCAGCAGTCGGTCAGGGGGAAACTACGAGCAGTACTTC	CASSRSGGNYEQYF
TRBJ2-7	.	15	TRBV19	TRBD1	TGTGCCAGTAGTATTCGTGACAGGGGGCAATACGAGCAGTACTTC	CASSIRDRGQYEQYF
TRBJ1-6	.	17	TRBV4-1	.	TGCGCCAGCAGCCACCCGGGGGACGGGACAAGGAATTCACCCCTCCACTTT	CASSHPGDGTRNSPLHF
TRBJ2-6	.	15	TRBV7-8	.	TGTGCCAGCAGCTCCCGGGTGTCGGGGGCCAACGTCCTGACTTTC	CASSSRVSGANVLTF
TRBJ1-5	.	17	TRBV19	.	TGTGCCAGTAGTATTGGGGGGGACCTAAATAGCAATCAGCCCCAGCATTTT	CASSIGGDLNSNQPQHF
TRBJ1-3	once	15	TRBV9	.	TGTGCCAGCAGCGTAGACGGCAGGGCTGGAAACACCATATATTTT	CASSVDGRAGNTIYF
TRBJ2-7	.	13	TRBV3-1/TRBV3-2	.	TGTGCCAGCAGCCAAGGGGTGGCCTACGAGCAGTACTTC	CASSQGVAYEQYF